Following are 26 T cell receptor beta chains from one sample sequenced in a study of T cells after posttransplantation cyclophosphamide. Clones were read by immunoSEQ multiplex PCR, and TCRdb kept only the in-frame ones, dropping some. This table holds 22,000 or so clones, approximately 71% found once. Sequencing used memory CD4+ T cells sorted from PBMCs. Receptors were obtained from a woman aged 55-69 years in good health, CMV-negative, and a related stem cell transplant donor.

This chain uses TRBV27 with TRBJ2-5, with 8 bases that match TRBD2. The J call may be faulty, since TRBJ2-7 better matches the DNA end. Germline V gene sequence: CDR1 MNHEY, CDR2 SMNVEV (reference sequence). This CDR3 spans 16 amino acids. This chain's CDR3 is CASSLTLGTRRFEQYF. The DNA for the CDR3 is TGTGCCAGCAGTCTCACTTTGGGGACTAGGAGGTTCGAGCAGTACTTC.

This sequence joins TRBV9 and TRBJ1-3; D remains unclear. The V end lost 3 bases, the J end lost 7 bases, and 14 bases lay between the germline ends. Germline lookup yields CDR1 SGDLS and CDR2 YYNGEE. The length of the CDR3 is 14 residues. CDR3 DNA: TGTGCCAGCAGCGCCGGGATCTTTGAGAACACCATATATTTT. Residues: CASSAGIFENTIYF.

This clone was recorded once. The chain links TRBV7-9 to TRBJ1-2; D gene ambiguous. V lost 5 bases to trimming and J lost 6 bases, with 16 bases between them. CDR1 is SEHNR, CDR2 FQNEAQ, per germline (reference sequence). The CDR3 totals 14 residues. CDR3 sequence (DNA): TGTGCCAGCAGCAGCACCAGGACTCCCGATGGCTACACCTTC. Amino acid sequence: CASSSTRTPDGYTF.

The chain links TRBV7-2 to TRBJ1-1; TRBD1 matches at 9 bases. The CDR3 covers 17 residues. Germline assignment: CDR1 SGHTA and CDR2 FQGNSA. With 7 bases clipped from V and 4 bases from J, the junction kept 16 bases outside the gene matches. CDR3 sequence (DNA): TGTGCCAGCACCTATCTAATGGGACAGGGCAAGGGCACTGAAGCTTTCTTT. It codes for CASTYLMGQGKGTEAFF. Full variable domain (rest looked up from reference TRBV7-2 and TRBJ1-1): GAGVSQSPSNKVTEKGKDVELRCDPISGHTALYWYRQSLGQGLEFLIYFQGNSAPDKSGLPSDRFSAERTGGSVSTLTIQRTQQEDSAVYLCASTYLMGQGKGTEAFFGQGTRLTVV.

The gene calls are TRBV2 and TRBJ2-3, with TRBD1 identical over 8 bases. Germline assignment: CDR1 SNHLY and CDR2 FYNNEI. The CDR3 contains 15 residues. The trim removed 6 bases at V and 0 bases at J, leaving 5 bases unmatched. This CDR3 is CASSADRASTDTQYF. CDR3 DNA sequence: TGTGCCAGCAGCGCGGACAGGGCTAGCACAGATACGCAGTATTTT.

This clone was counted a few times. The genes are TRBV18 and TRBJ2-7; 8 bases line up with TRBD2. The CDR3 runs 13 residues. Germline values: CDR1 KGHSH, CDR2 LQKENI. With 4 bases clipped from V and 7 bases from J, the junction kept 6 bases outside the gene matches. CDR3 region: CASSQGLEKEQYF. The CDR3 bases are TGTGCCAGCTCACAGGGACTAGAAAAGGAGCAGTACTTC.

This clone appeared once. The chain combines TRBV28 with TRBJ2-1; D possibly uses TRBD1 or TRBD2 (7 bases each). Trimming pared 10 bases from V and 0 bases from J, leaving 25 bases between. This CDR3 has 18 amino acids. CDR1 and CDR2 (germline): MDHEN, SYDVKM. The CDR3 DNA follows: TGTGCCACCAGGGGGTCGGGCGGGAGAAGGGGCTCCTACAATGAGCAGTTCTTC. It translates to CATRGSGGRRGSYNEQFF.

The chain is built from TRBV10-3 and TRBJ2-1; D may be TRBD2 (6 bases). The V end lost 8 bases, the J end lost 6 bases, and 14 bases lay between the germline ends. This CDR3 has 13 residues. The germline V gene encodes CDR1 ENHRY and CDR2 SYGVKD. CDR3 DNA sequence: TGTGCCATCGGGGGGTTTGGTAGCAATGAGCAGTTCTTC. Translated: CAIGGFGSNEQFF.

The rearrangement links TRBV4-2 to TRBJ2-7, with TRBD2 as a possible D gene (6 bases). Germline CDR1 is LGHNA and CDR2 is YNFKEQ. This CDR3 has 13 amino acids. Trimming left V 6 bases short and J 3 bases short, with 12 bases between. The CDR3 spells CASSRLGLYEQYF. The CDR3 DNA follows: TGTGCCAGCAGTCGACTAGGTCTCTACGAGCAGTACTTC.

This clone has more than one count but fewer than ten. The V gene is TRBV28, the J gene TRBJ1-3; D is uncertain. Between the trimmed V and J ends, which lost 8 bases and 2 bases, there was a span of 13 bases. Germline CDR1 reads MDHEN; CDR2 reads SYDVKM. This CDR3 has 14 residues. The CDR3 protein is CASSHSEAGNTIYF. The CDR3 DNA reads as TGTGCCAGCTCACACAGTGAAGCTGGAAACACCATATATTTT.

This clone was counted a few times. The V call is TRBV10-3, the J call TRBJ1-2; the D gene is possibly TRBD1 (5 bases). The V and J ends lost 8 bases and 4 bases respectively, with 11 bases between them. Per germline, CDR1 ENHRY and CDR2 SYGVKD. The CDR3 runs to 12 residues. CDR3 bases: TGTGCCATCGGGGGGTTTTCCTATGGCTACACCTTC. This codes for CAIGGFSYGYTF.

The chain joins TRBV7-2 to TRBJ1-1; D unclear. Germline CDR1 reads SGHTA; CDR2 reads FQGNSA. This CDR3 spans 13 amino acids. V shed 2 bases and J shed 0 bases, with 4 bases lying between them. CDR3 nucleotide sequence: TGTGCCAGCAGCTTACCTATGAACACTGAAGCTTTCTTT. Protein product: CASSLPMNTEAFF.

V gene TRBV9 combines with J gene TRBJ2-3, with TRBD2 matching over 15 bases. Unmatched junction bases numbered 7, after V lost 0 bases and J lost 5 bases. The CDR3 is 18 residues long. Germline V gene data show CDR1 as SGDLS and CDR2 as YYNGEE. The CDR3 sequence is CASSVAKGLAGGVDTQYF. CDR3 DNA: TGTGCCAGCAGCGTAGCTAAAGGACTAGCGGGAGGGGTAGATACGCAGTATTTT.

Note on this clone: At one end the junction does not follow the germline gene, possibly because of a read error. The J gene is TRBJ2-7, the V gene TRBV27; D is perhaps TRBD1 (6 bases). The CDR3 is made up of 15 amino acids. Germline lookup yields CDR1 MNHEY and CDR2 SMNVEV (reference sequence). The CDR3 sequence is CASSSLDSFTYGQYF. The CDR3 nucleotides are TGTGCCAGCAGTTCATTGGACAGTTTCACCTACGGGCAGTACTTC.

This clone was counted a few times. The gene calls are TRBV6-1 and TRBJ1-5, with TRBD1 matching 8 bases. This CDR3 comprises 14 residues. With 4 bases clipped from V and 9 bases from J, the junction kept 8 bases outside the gene matches. Germline CDR1 reads MNHNS; CDR2 reads SASEGT. CDR3 in amino acids: CASSGRDRFGPQHF. CDR3 in DNA: TGTGCCAGCAGTGGCCGGGACAGGTTCGGGCCCCAGCATTTT.

The chain carries TRBV2 and TRBJ1-3; tentative D call: TRBD1 (6 bases). CDR1 and CDR2 (germline): SNHLY, FYNNEI. The CDR3 totals 14 residues. V was clipped by 7 bases and J by 5 bases, with 15 bases between them. CDR3 DNA sequence: TGTGCCAGCATTCCCCGGGACATGCGAAACACCATATATTTT. Translating it yields CASIPRDMRNTIYF.

This chain's CDR3 is CASSYRRGRDYGYTF. The CDR3, as DNA: TGTGCCAGCAGTTACCGGCGGGGGAGAGACTATGGCTACACCTTC. The rearrangement joins TRBV7-2 to TRBJ1-2; TRBD1 is a possible D gene (5 bases). This CDR3 region has 15 residues. The V end lost 6 bases, the J end lost 3 bases, and 17 bases lay between the germline ends. Germline CDR1 reads SGHTA; CDR2 reads FQGNSA.

The chain recombines TRBV6-1 with TRBJ1-2, with D tentatively TRBD1 (5 bases). In germline, CDR1 is MNHNS, CDR2 SASEGT. Trimming removed 8 bases from V and 3 bases from J, with 7 bases in between. The CDR3 runs 11 residues. The CDR3 sequence: CASGDYYGYTF. Written as DNA, the CDR3 is TGTGCCAGCGGGGACTACTATGGCTACACCTTC.

The CDR3 is CASSVVPNQNSPLHF. The DNA for the CDR3 is TGTGCCAGCAGCGTAGTGCCAAATCAGAATTCACCCCTCCACTTT. The chain links TRBV9 to TRBJ1-6; no reliable D call. V gave up 0 bases and J gave up 7 bases, with 11 bases separating them. This CDR3 is 15 amino acids long. The V gene's germline CDR1 is SGDLS and CDR2 YYNGEE.

This clone has just a few counts. The chain employs TRBV2 and TRBJ2-1; TRBD2 aligns across 14 bases. The germline V gene has CDR1 SNHLY and CDR2 FYNNEI. Unmatched junction bases numbered 2, after V lost 6 bases and J lost 4 bases. The CDR3 length is 15 residues. The CDR3 sequence is CASSGTSGSYNEQFF. As DNA, the CDR3 is TGTGCCAGCAGCGGGACTAGCGGGAGTTACAATGAGCAGTTCTTC.

The rearrangement uses TRBV10-3 and TRBJ1-1, with 9 nucleotides matching TRBD1. Germline-derived CDR1 and CDR2 are ENHRY and SYGVKD. The CDR3 spans 15 residues. Trimming at V came to 6 bases and at J to 5 bases, leaving 10 bases not matched to a gene. CDR3 sequence reads: CAIRPPGQGGTEAFF. CDR3 sequence (DNA): TGTGCCATCAGACCCCCGGGACAGGGTGGTACTGAAGCTTTCTTT.

This clone has just one count. The rearrangement joins TRBV30 to TRBJ1-5, with D unresolved. The V and J ends lost 7 bases and 9 bases respectively, with 13 bases between them. The CDR3 runs 11 residues. The germline V gene encodes CDR1 GTSNPN and CDR2 SVGIG (reference sequence). The CDR3 loop is CAFLLEWPQHF. In DNA form, the CDR3 reads TGTGCCTTTTTACTCGAGTGGCCCCAGCATTTT.

The gene calls are TRBV19 and TRBJ1-6, with 7 positions matching TRBD1. Germline V gene lookup returns CDR1 LNHDA and CDR2 SQIVND (reference sequence). The CDR3 consists of 15 residues. V was pared by 5 bases and J by 7 bases, with 8 bases of the junction left unmatched. CDR3 DNA: TGTGCCAGTAGTGGAAGGACAGGAGAGAATTCACCCCTCCACTTT. This encodes CASSGRTGENSPLHF.

The rearrangement links TRBV9 to TRBJ2-1; perhaps TRBD2 as D (6 bases). This CDR3 is 15 amino acids long. Trimming removed 0 bases from V and 0 bases from J, with 7 bases in between. Germline CDR1 is SGDLS and CDR2 is YYNGEE. The CDR3 coding sequence is TGTGCCAGCAGCGTAGCGGGAGTCTCCTACAATGAGCAGTTCTTC. This gives the protein CASSVAGVSYNEQFF.

The J gene is TRBJ2-3, the V gene TRBV29-1; D possibly corresponds to TRBD2 (5 bases). The CDR3 covers 11 residues. The V and J ends lost 7 bases and 5 bases respectively, with 10 bases between them. In germline, CDR1 is SQVTM, CDR2 ANQGSEA. In DNA form, the CDR3 reads TGCAGCGGTCGAAGCGGAGATACGCAGTATTTT. Translated: CSGRSGDTQYF.

On this clone: One end of the junction fails to match germline, which may point to a read error. Within the sample, other DNA sequences also encode this same CDR3. The rearrangement uses TRBV7-7 and TRBJ2-5; tentatively, D is TRBD2 (5 bases). The CDR3 spans 13 residues. The germline CDR1 and CDR2 sequences are SSHAT and FNYEAQ (reference sequence). The CDR3 DNA is TGTGCTAGCAGCCCAGGACTTGGGGAGACCCAGTACTTC. Its translation is CASSPGLGETQYF.